Following are 14 T cell receptor beta chains from one sample sequenced in a study of response to subunit inactivated influenza vaccine. TCRdb used MiXCR to reprocess the RT-PCR reads, holding one entry per CDR3 protein. This sample has more than 200,000 distinct CDR3 sequences, with 9% to 15% found just once. The sequencing used non-naive T cells sorted from PBMCs, collected roughly 15 days before vaccination. All receptors come from a man in his forties or fifties who received an inactivated influenza vaccine.

A few counts support this clonotype. This CDR3 is CASSSAGTFSQPQHF. In DNA, the CDR3 is TGTGCCAGCAGTTCCGCAGGCACATTCTCGCAGCCCCAGCATTTT. The gene calls are TRBV6-2 or TRBV6-3 and TRBJ1-5; D call uncertain. Germline V gene lookup returns CDR1 MNHEY and CDR2 SVGEGT. The CDR3 consists of 15 residues. Trimming took off 4 bases at V and 7 bases at J, with 17 bases between the two ends.

Only a few counts were recorded for this clonotype. This sequence joins TRBV5-5 and TRBJ1-1; maybe TRBD1 (5 bases). The CDR3 runs to 15 residues. CDR1 and CDR2 from the germline V gene are SGHKS and YYEKEE (reference sequence). V shed 0 bases and J shed 3 bases, with 12 bases lying between them. The CDR3 DNA follows: TGTGCCAGCAGCTTGGAACCAGGGAGACACACTGAAGCTTTCTTT. Translated, it gives CASSLEPGRHTEAFF. The full variable domain, with the rest looked up from reference TRBV5-5 and TRBJ1-1, is DAGVTQSPTHLIKTRGQQVTLRCSPISGHKSVSWYQQVLGQGPQFIFQYYEKEERGRGNFPDRFSARQFPNYSSELNVNALLLGDSALYLCASSLEPGRHTEAFFGQGTRLTVV.

This clonotype was counted many times. This chain links TRBV7-9 with TRBJ2-3, with unresolved D. The germline V gene has CDR1 SEHNR and CDR2 FQNEAQ (reference sequence). V lost 5 bases and J lost 7, with 10 bases in between. This CDR3 contains 12 residues. The CDR3: CASSPRTYTQYF. CDR3 DNA: TGTGCCAGCAGCCCTCGCACGTATACGCAGTATTTT.

The rearrangement joins TRBV23-1 to TRBJ1-4; TRBD1 aligns across 7 bases. TRBV23-1 is sorted into the ORF group, with uncertain function. V shed 7 bases and J 0 bases; nucleotides not matched to a gene: 17. The CDR3 spans 19 residues. The CDR3 coding sequence is TGCGCCAGCATTTTTTCCGGGACAGACCACTTTGCAACTAATGAAAAACTGTTTTTT. Its translation: CASIFSGTDHFATNEKLFF.

The chain has TRBV7-2 and TRBJ1-1; 9 bases fit TRBD1. The CDR3 has 15 residues. Germline CDR1 is SGHTA and CDR2 is FQGNSA. J gave up 4 bases and V 2 bases, and 5 bases lay outside the gene matches. The CDR3 coding sequence is TGTGCCAGCAGCTTAAAGGGACAGGGTTCCACTGAAGCTTTCTTT. This encodes CASSLKGQGSTEAFF. Based on the CDR3 plus reference TRBV7-2 and TRBJ1-1, the full variable domain is GAGVSQSPSNKVTEKGKDVELRCDPISGHTALYWYRQSLGQGLEFLIYFQGNSAPDKSGLPSDRFSAERTGGSVSTLTIQRTQQEDSAVYLCASSLKGQGSTEAFFGQGTRLTVV.

In this sample, this clonotype turned up a few times. The V call is TRBV10-3, the J call TRBJ2-3, with TRBD1 matching over 9 bases. CDR3 size: 15 residues. Trimming at V came to 6 bases and at J to 3 bases, leaving 7 bases not matched to a gene. The V gene's germline CDR1 is ENHRY and CDR2 SYGVKD. In nucleotides, the CDR3 is TGTGCCATCAGGGGAACAGGGGGCAGGACAGATACGCAGTATTTT. Protein sequence: CAIRGTGGRTDTQYF.

This clonotype was found a few times. The chain recombines TRBV28 with TRBJ2-2, with 9 nucleotides matching TRBD2. This CDR3 contains 16 residues. CDR1 and CDR2 from the germline V gene are MDHEN and SYDVKM. V lost 6 bases and J lost 2; bases outside the gene matches: 7. The CDR3: CASRSGTSRNTGELFF. CDR3 sequence (DNA): TGTGCCAGCAGGTCCGGGACTAGCCGTAACACCGGGGAGCTGTTTTTT.

This clonotype was found a few times. The V call is TRBV30, the J call TRBJ2-7; 8 bases fit TRBD2. Germline CDR1 is GTSNPN and CDR2 is SVGIG (reference sequence). The CDR3 runs 14 residues. The J segment lost 3 bases and the V segment lost 5 bases, leaving 9 bases of the junction unmatched. CDR3 sequence (DNA): TGTGCCTGGGGACGGGAGGGACGCTACTACGAGCAGTACTTC. Translating it yields CAWGREGRYYEQYF.

This clonotype has more than one count but fewer than ten. The chain has TRBV15 and TRBJ1-1, with D possibly being TRBD1 (5 bases). Germline V CDR1 and CDR2: LNHNV, YYDKDF (reference sequence). This CDR3 spans 15 amino acids. The V end lost 1 base, the J end lost 8 bases, and 17 bases lay between the germline ends. CDR3 in amino acids: CATSRGGRGTPEAFF. The CDR3 region has the DNA TGTGCCACCAGCAGAGGAGGTCGGGGGACTCCAGAAGCTTTCTTT.

This clonotype was recorded many times. The rearrangement joins TRBV7-9 to TRBJ2-3; 12 bases are a match to TRBD2. J lost 6 bases, V lost 4 bases, and 14 bases had no gene match. The CDR3 runs to 18 residues. Germline CDR1 and CDR2: SEHNR and FQNEAQ (reference sequence). CDR3 nucleotide sequence: TGTGCCAGCAGCTACCCACCCAGACTAGCGGGAGTGAGGGATACGCAGTATTTT. Translating gives CASSYPPRLAGVRDTQYF.

In its sample, this clonotype was seen many times. The CDR3 sequence: CASSAVEGYGYTF. The CDR3 nucleotides read TGTGCCAGTAGTGCCGTTGAGGGCTATGGCTACACCTTC. The chain combines TRBV19 with TRBJ1-2; D uncertain. Trimming pared 5 bases from V and 4 bases from J, leaving 11 bases between. Per germline, CDR1 LNHDA and CDR2 SQIVND (reference sequence). This CDR3 is 13 amino acids long.

This clonotype has ten or more counts. The chain combines TRBV12-3 or TRBV12-4 with TRBJ1-2; D unresolved. CDR3 length: 13 residues. V was pared by 7 bases and J by 2 bases, with 11 bases between. The CDR3 is CASTQRRNYGYTF. The CDR3 DNA follows: TGTGCCAGCACTCAACGGCGGAACTATGGCTACACCTTC.

The chain couples TRBV20-1 to TRBJ2-5; 14 nucleotides align to TRBD2. After removal of 6 bases from V and 5 bases from J, the junction contained 5 bases not matched to a gene. The CDR3 length is 14 residues. Germline loops: CDR1 DFQATT, CDR2 SNEGSKA (reference sequence). The CDR3 loop reads CSACGTSGGETQYF. In DNA, the CDR3 is TGCAGTGCCTGTGGGACTAGCGGGGGTGAGACCCAGTACTTC.

V gene TRBV15 combines with J gene TRBJ2-1; TRBD2 matches 9 bases. The V gene end was trimmed by 3 bases and the J gene end by 14 bases; junction bases not matched to a gene: 11. CDR1 and CDR2 from the germline V gene are LNHNV and YYDKDF (reference sequence). The CDR3 sequence is 14 residues long. Here the CDR3 DNA reads TGTGCCACCAGCAGCTACGGCCTAGCGGGATTGGAGTTCTTC. This sequence encodes CATSSYGLAGLEFF.